This T cell receptor (beta chain) is drawn from a study of shared clonotypes between healthy human individuals. Study in general: Donors had three CD4 naive, three CD4 memory, two CD8 naive and one CD8 memory plate apiece.

The table came from immunoSEQ multiplex PCR; TCRdb's copy has only in-frame clones and leaves some out. The sample holds 1 million to 1.3 million clones, about four fifths seen once. Of note for this clone: The antigen is unknown.

Findings of the study overall: Relative to memory subsets, naive subsets generally showed larger estimated richness.

Source material: memory CD4+ T cells from PBMCs. The subset: CD45RA-negative fraction. The clonotype comes from a man in his late teens or twenties in good health. Some clones in this sample may be carry-over from other donors' samples.

Here the CDR3 DNA reads TGTGCCAGCAAGAGGACAGCCCACTATGGCTACACCTTC. This sequence encodes CASKRTAHYGYTF. The chain links TRBV27 to TRBJ1-2, with TRBD1 as a possible D gene (6 bases). Germline lookup yields CDR1 MNHEY and CDR2 SMNVEV (reference sequence). CDR3 length: 13 residues. V gave up 7 bases and J gave up 3 bases, with 12 bases separating them.